These T cell receptor beta chains were read from a single sample in a study of shared clonotypes between healthy human individuals. Sequencing was performed with immunoSEQ multiplex PCR; in TCRdb, only in-frame clones are kept and a portion is missing. The sample includes some 790,000 clones, 72% of them seen just once. Material for sequencing was memory CD4+ T cells sorted from blood. These TCRs come from a woman aged 25 to 39 in good health. The CDR3 runs from the conserved cysteine through the conserved F or W. Each record gives: D gene, V gene, J gene, clone size, CDR3 DNA, CDR3 protein. A D gene is named only where the DNA matches it firmly. Only part of the rows carry a size: once, few, many, or a class if the clone is expanded.

TRBD2,TRBV5-1,TRBJ2-1,few,TGCGCCAGCAGCTTGGGGACTAGCGGGTACAATGAGCAGTTCTTC,CASSLGTSGYNEQFF
TRBD2,TRBV28,TRBJ2-7,.,TGTGCCAGCAGTGTTTCTAGCGGGATAGGATACGAGCAGTACTTC,CASSVSSGIGYEQYF
TRBD1,TRBV18,TRBJ2-1,many,TGTGCCAGCTCCCCCCGAGGCGGACAGGGGTTGAGTGAGCAGTTCTTC,CASSPRGGQGLSEQFF
.,TRBV18,TRBJ2-3,.,TGTGCCAGCTCACCCGGGGCCTTATCTAGCACAGATACGCAGTATTTT,CASSPGALSSTDTQYF
TRBD1,TRBV11-3,TRBJ2-2,few,TGTGCCAGCAGGAGGGAAGGACAGGGGGCCACCGGGGAGCTGTTTTTT,CASRREGQGATGELFF
.,TRBV10-2,TRBJ1-5,once,TGCGCCAGCAGTGAGTTGGCCCTTGGACAGCCCCAGCATTTT,CASSELALGQPQHF
.,TRBV7-3,TRBJ2-2,.,TGTGCCAGCAGCTTAACTGCGGTAGCGTCGAACACCGGGGAGCTGTTTTTT,CASSLTAVASNTGELFF
TRBD1,TRBV18,TRBJ2-3,.,TGTGCCAGCTCACCAAGGCTTTCGGGAACAGGGGGCCTGGATACGCAGTATTTT,CASSPRLSGTGGLDTQYF
.,TRBV5-1,TRBJ1-2,.,TGCGCCAGCAGCTTGGGGCAGGGGTACTATGGCTACACCTTC,CASSLGQGYYGYTF
TRBD2,TRBV27,TRBJ2-5,many,TGTGCCAGCAGTTTAGGCGGGAGGCTATGGGAGACCCAGTACTTC,CASSLGGRLWETQYF
.,TRBV30,TRBJ2-7,.,TGTGCCTCTTTAGGCGCGGGGAACTACGAGCAGTACTTC,CASLGAGNYEQYF
.,TRBV30,TRBJ1-1,.,TGTGCCTGGAGTGTTGGGGTAAACACTGAAGCTTTCTTT,CAWSVGVNTEAFF
TRBD1,TRBV11-2,TRBJ2-1,.,TGTGCCAGCAGCTTAGCGTTGTCCAGGACAGGGAGAATCTTC,CASSLALSRTGRIF
.,TRBV11-2,TRBJ2-6,.,TGTGCCAGCAGCTCGCATGCCATTATCTCTGGGGCCAACGTCCTGACTTTC,CASSSHAIISGANVLTF
TRBD2,TRBV5-4,TRBJ2-7,.,TGTGCCAGCAGCTCCGGACTAGCTCGCGAGCAGTACTTC,CASSSGLAREQYF
TRBD2,TRBV7-8,TRBJ2-3,.,TGTGCCAGCAGCCCGGGACTAGCGGGGCGCACAGATACGCAGTATTTT,CASSPGLAGRTDTQYF
.,TRBV18,TRBJ1-1,few,TGTGCCAGCTCACCTTCGCCGGGCAACACTGAAGCTTTCTTT,CASSPSPGNTEAFF
.,TRBV18,TRBJ1-4,few,TGTGCCAGCTCACGGGGAGTCATGGAAAAACTGTTTTTT,CASSRGVMEKLFF
TRBD2,TRBV11-3,TRBJ2-1,.,TGTGCCAGCAGCTTAGTAGCGGGAGCGTTCAATGAGCAGTTCTTC,CASSLVAGAFNEQFF
.,TRBV9,TRBJ1-2,few,TGTGCCAGCAGCGGGTGGATGGGCTTCACCTTC,CASSGWMGFTF
TRBD1,TRBV29-1,TRBJ2-2,.,TGCAGCGTTGTTGAGGGGGCGACGTCCGGGGAGCTGTTTTTT,CSVVEGATSGELFF
TRBD2,TRBV30,TRBJ2-3,.,TGTGCCTGCAAAGAAAATGGACTAGCGGGAACAGATACGCAGTATTTT,CACKENGLAGTDTQYF
.,TRBV25-1,TRBJ1-1,few,TGTGCCAGCAGTGATGGCAGCGGGCCCACTGAAGCTTTCTTT,CASSDGSGPTEAFF
.,TRBV9,TRBJ1-4,.,TGTGCCAGCAGCGTGGGGATCCGGGCCAGGGGACTTAATGAAAAACTGTTTTTT,CASSVGIRARGLNEKLFF
.,TRBV19,TRBJ2-5,few,TGTGCCAGTAGTATTCAAGCGAATGGAGAGACCCAGTACTTC,CASSIQANGETQYF
.,TRBV2,TRBJ2-2,few,TGTGCCAGCAGTGGACTCGATGTATCCGGGGAGCTGTTTTTT,CASSGLDVSGELFF
.,TRBV10-3,TRBJ2-7,few,TGTGCCATCAGGCCGGGGGACACGGACTCCTACGAGCAGTACTTC,CAIRPGDTDSYEQYF
.,TRBV28,TRBJ2-6,.,TGTGCCAGCGGGGGAGAGCCTGGGGCCAACGTCCTGACTTTC,CASGGEPGANVLTF
TRBD2,TRBV28,TRBJ2-1,.,TGTGCCAGCAGTTTACGGGTACCGGGACTAGGATACAATGAGCAGTTCTTC,CASSLRVPGLGYNEQFF
.,TRBV6-1,TRBJ2-1,.,TGTGCCAGCACAGGGCGGGATGAACAGTTCTTC,CASTGRDEQFF
TRBD1,TRBV10-1,TRBJ2-1,.,TGCGCCAGCAGCCCTCAGGGGGCGGCCTACAATGAGCAGTTCTTC,CASSPQGAAYNEQFF
.,TRBV28,TRBJ2-3,.,TGTGCCAGCAGTTTTCCAGGAACAGATACGCAGTATTTT,CASSFPGTDTQYF
TRBD2,TRBV25-1,TRBJ2-7,.,TGTGCCAGCAGCCCTATAGCGGGACCGGTAGAGCAGTACTTC,CASSPIAGPVEQYF
.,TRBV6-5,TRBJ1-2,.,TGTGCCAGCAGCCCCCTTACAGGGTCGGCTGGCTACACCTTC,CASSPLTGSAGYTF
TRBD1,TRBV29-1,TRBJ2-7,many,TGCAGCGTTGTTGGGTGGTCAGGGGGCAACGAGCAGTACTTC,CSVVGWSGGNEQYF
TRBD2,TRBV7-9,TRBJ2-7,.,TGTGCCAGCAGCACACTAGCGGGAGACCCCTACGAGCAGTACTTC,CASSTLAGDPYEQYF
TRBD2,TRBV19,TRBJ2-2,.,TGTGCCATCAAGGGTAATCGGGGGGCCGGGGAGCTGTTTTTT,CAIKGNRGAGELFF
TRBD2,TRBV7-3,TRBJ2-1,.,TGTGCCAGCAGCTTATCTAGCGGGCTATACAATGAGCAGTTCTTC,CASSLSSGLYNEQFF
.,TRBV4-2,TRBJ2-1,.,TGTGCCAGCAGCCAACGGCGGGAACACAATGAGCAGTTCTTC,CASSQRREHNEQFF
.,TRBV27,TRBJ2-2,.,TGTGCCAGCAGTTTAGGGGGCGCCCAGACCGGGGAGCTGTTTTTT,CASSLGGAQTGELFF
TRBD2,TRBV25-1,TRBJ2-3,.,TGTGCCAGCAGTTCCCGGACTAGCGGGAGGGCGGGAGATACGCAGTATTTT,CASSSRTSGRAGDTQYF